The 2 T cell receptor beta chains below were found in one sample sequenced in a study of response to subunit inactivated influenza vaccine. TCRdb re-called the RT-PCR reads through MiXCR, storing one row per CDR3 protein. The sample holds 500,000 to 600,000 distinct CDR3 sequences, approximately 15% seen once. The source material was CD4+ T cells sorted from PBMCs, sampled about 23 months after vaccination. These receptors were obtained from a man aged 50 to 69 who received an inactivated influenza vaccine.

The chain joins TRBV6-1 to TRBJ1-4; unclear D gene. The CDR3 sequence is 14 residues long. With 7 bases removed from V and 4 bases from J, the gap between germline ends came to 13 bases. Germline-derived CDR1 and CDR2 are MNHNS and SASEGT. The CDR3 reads CASTPGGSNEKLFF. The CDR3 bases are TGTGCCAGCACCCCGGGAGGGAGTAATGAAAAACTGTTTTTT.

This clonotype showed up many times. The CDR3 region is CSVQTSGRTDTQYF. CDR3 DNA sequence: TGCAGCGTTCAGACTAGCGGGCGGACGGATACGCAGTATTTT. The chain employs TRBV29-1 and TRBJ2-3; 10 bases are shared with TRBD2. The CDR3 has 14 residues. V shed 5 bases, J shed 6 bases, and the junction held 8 bases outside the gene matches. Germline V gene sequence: CDR1 SQVTM, CDR2 ANQGSEA.